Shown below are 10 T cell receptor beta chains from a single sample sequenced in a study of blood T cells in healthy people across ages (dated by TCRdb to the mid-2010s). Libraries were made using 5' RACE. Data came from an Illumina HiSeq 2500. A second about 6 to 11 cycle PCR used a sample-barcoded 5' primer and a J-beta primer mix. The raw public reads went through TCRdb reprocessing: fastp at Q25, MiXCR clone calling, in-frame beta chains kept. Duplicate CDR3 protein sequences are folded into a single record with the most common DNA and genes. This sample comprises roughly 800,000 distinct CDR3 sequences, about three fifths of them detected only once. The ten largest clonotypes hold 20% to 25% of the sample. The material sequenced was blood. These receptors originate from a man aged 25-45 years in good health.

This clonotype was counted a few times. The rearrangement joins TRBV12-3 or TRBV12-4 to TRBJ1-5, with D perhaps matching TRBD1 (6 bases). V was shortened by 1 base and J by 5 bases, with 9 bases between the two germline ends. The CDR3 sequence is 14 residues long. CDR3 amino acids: CASSLGQDDQPQHF. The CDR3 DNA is TGTGCCAGCAGTTTAGGACAGGACGATCAGCCCCAGCATTTT.

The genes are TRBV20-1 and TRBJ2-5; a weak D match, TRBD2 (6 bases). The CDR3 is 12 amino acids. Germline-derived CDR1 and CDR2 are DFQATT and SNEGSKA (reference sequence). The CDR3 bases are TGCAGCGAGTGCGGGGCACAAGAGACCCAGTACTTC. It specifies CSECGAQETQYF.

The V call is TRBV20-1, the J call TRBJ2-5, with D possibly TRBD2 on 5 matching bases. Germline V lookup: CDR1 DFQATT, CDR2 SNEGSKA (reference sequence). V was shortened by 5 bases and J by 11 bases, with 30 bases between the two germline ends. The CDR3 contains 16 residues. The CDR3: CSARPFLGSSYNGQYF. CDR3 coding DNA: TGCAGTGCTCGCCCCTTCTTGGGGAGCTCCTACAATGGGCAGTACTTC.

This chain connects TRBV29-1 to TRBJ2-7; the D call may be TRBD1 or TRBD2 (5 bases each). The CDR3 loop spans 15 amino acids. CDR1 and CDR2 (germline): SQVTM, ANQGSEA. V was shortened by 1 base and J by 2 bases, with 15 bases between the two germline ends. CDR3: CSVEGARGRPYEQYF. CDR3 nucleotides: TGCAGCGTTGAAGGGGCGAGGGGCAGGCCCTACGAGCAGTACTTC.

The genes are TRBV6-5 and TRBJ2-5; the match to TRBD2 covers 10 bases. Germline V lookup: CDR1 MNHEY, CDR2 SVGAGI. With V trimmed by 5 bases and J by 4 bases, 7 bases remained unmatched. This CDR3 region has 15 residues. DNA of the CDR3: TGTGCCAGCAGTCCCCAACTAGCGGGATCAGAGACCCAGTACTTC. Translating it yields CASSPQLAGSETQYF.

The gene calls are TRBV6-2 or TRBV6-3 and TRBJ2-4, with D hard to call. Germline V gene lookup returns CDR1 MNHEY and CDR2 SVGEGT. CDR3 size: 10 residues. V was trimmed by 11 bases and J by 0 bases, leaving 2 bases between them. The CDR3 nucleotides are TGTGCCCTAGCCAAAAACATTCAGTACTTC. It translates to CALAKNIQYF.

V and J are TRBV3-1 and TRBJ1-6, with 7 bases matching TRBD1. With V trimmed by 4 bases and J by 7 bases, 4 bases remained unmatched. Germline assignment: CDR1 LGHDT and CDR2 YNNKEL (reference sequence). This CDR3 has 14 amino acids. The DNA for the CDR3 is TGTGCCAGCAGCCGACAGGGAGCGAATTCACCCCTCCACTTT. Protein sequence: CASSRQGANSPLHF. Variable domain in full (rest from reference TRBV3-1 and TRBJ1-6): DTAVSQTPKYLVTQMGNDKSIKCEQNLGHDTMYWYKQDSKKFLKIMFSYNNKELIINETVPNRFSPKSPDKAHLNLHINSLELGDSAVYFCASSRQGANSPLHFGNGTRLTVT.

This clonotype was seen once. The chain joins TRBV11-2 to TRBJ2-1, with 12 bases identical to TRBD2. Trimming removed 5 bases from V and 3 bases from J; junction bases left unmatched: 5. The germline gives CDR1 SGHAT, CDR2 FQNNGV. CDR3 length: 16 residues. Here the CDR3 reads CASSAGTSGLYNEQFF. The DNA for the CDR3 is TGTGCCAGCAGCGCTGGGACTAGCGGGCTCTACAATGAGCAGTTCTTC. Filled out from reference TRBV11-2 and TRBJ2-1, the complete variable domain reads EAGVAQSPRYKIIEKRQSVAFWCNPISGHATLYWYQQILGQGPKLLIQFQNNGVVDDSQLPKDRFSAERLKGVDSTLKIQPAKLEDSAVYLCASSAGTSGLYNEQFFGPGTRLTVL.

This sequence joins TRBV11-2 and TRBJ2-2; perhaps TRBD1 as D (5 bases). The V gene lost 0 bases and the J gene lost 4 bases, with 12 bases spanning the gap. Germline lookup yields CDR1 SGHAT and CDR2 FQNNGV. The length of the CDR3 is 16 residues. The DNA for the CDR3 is TGTGCCAGCAGCTTAGAGGGCAGGGTCCTCACCGGGGAGCTGTTTTTT. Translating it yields CASSLEGRVLTGELFF. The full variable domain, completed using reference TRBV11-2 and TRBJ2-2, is EAGVAQSPRYKIIEKRQSVAFWCNPISGHATLYWYQQILGQGPKLLIQFQNNGVVDDSQLPKDRFSAERLKGVDSTLKIQPAKLEDSAVYLCASSLEGRVLTGELFFGEGSRLTVL.

The CDR3 is CASSSTGQGETEAFF. The DNA of the CDR3 is TGTGCCAGCAGCTCCACTGGACAGGGAGAGACTGAAGCTTTCTTT. This chain links TRBV11-2 with TRBJ1-1; 8 bases line up with TRBD1. This CDR3 is 15 amino acids long. The V and J ends lost 4 bases and 5 bases, in that order; junction bases with no gene match: 9. The germline gives CDR1 SGHAT, CDR2 FQNNGV.